This T cell receptor beta chain was profiled in a study of blood T cell repertoires in COVID-19. Whole-study context: Sources were T cells, B-cell-depleted T cells, or PBMCs; the material itself was cDNA or gDNA.

Per the original data handling: Reference gene primer amplification gave nucleated cell count estimates. Assay: immunoSEQ multiplex PCR; the TCRdb copy retains only in-frame clones and omits some. V and J calls and clone size are given by that table; D and trimming were obtained from the DNA. The sample has about 260,000 clones; over 80% are singletons. The CDR3 has 16 residues. J gave up 5 bases and V 4 bases, and 6 bases lay outside the gene matches. CDR1 SGHNT and CDR2 YYREEE come from the germline V gene (reference sequence). This TCR was recovered from a middle-aged woman who had recovered from COVID-19. The gene calls are TRBV5-4 and TRBJ2-2; 12 positions agree with TRBD2. Input material: peripheral blood. For the CDR3, the DNA is TGTGCCAGCAGCGATGGACTAGCGGGGAAAACCGGGGAGCTGTTTTTT. The encoded protein is CASSDGLAGKTGELFF.